These 13 T cell receptor beta chains were all obtained from the same sample, sequenced in a study of blood T cell repertoires in COVID-19. Method: immunoSEQ multiplex PCR; TCRdb's copy keeps in-frame clones and lacks some. The sample includes more than 200,000 clones, 70% to 90% of them seen just once. Sequencing was performed on peripheral blood. Every receptor here comes from a man in his forties with acute or convalescent COVID-19.

The chain links TRBV5-8 to TRBJ2-7; 7 bases align to TRBD1. V shed 2 bases, J shed 4 bases, and the junction held 9 bases outside the gene matches. Per germline, CDR1 SGHTS and CDR2 YDEGEE. CDR3 length: 15 amino acids. The CDR3 DNA is TGTGCCAGCAGCTTCCGACAGGGAACAGATTACGAGCAGTACTTC. This codes for CASSFRQGTDYEQYF. Variable domain in full (rest from reference TRBV5-8 and TRBJ2-7): EAGVTQSPTHLIKTRGQQATLRCSPISGHTSVYWYQQALGLGLQFLLWYDEGEERNRGNFPPRFSGRQFPNYSSELNVNALELEDSALYLCASSFRQGTDYEQYFGPGTRLTVT.

V is TRBV27 and J is TRBJ2-1; possibly TRBD1 for D (5 bases). Germline-derived CDR1 and CDR2 are MNHEY and SMNVEV (reference sequence). V was trimmed by 6 bases and J by 4 bases, leaving 13 bases between them. CDR3 length: 14 amino acids. The CDR3 sequence is CASRDRPPYNEQFF. The CDR3 region has the DNA TGTGCCAGCAGAGACAGACCCCCTTACAATGAGCAGTTCTTC.

In this sample, this clone turned up once. J is TRBJ1-6 and V is TRBV29-1; TRBD1 aligns across 7 bases. The V gene end was trimmed by 1 base and the J gene end by 6 bases; junction bases not matched to a gene: 3. The V gene's germline CDR1 is SQVTM and CDR2 ANQGSEA. This CDR3 spans 14 amino acids. As DNA, the CDR3 is TGCAGCGTTGAAGGATCAGGGGGTAATTCACCCCTCCACTTT. Translated, it gives CSVEGSGGNSPLHF.

This clone occurred a few times. V is TRBV7-3 and J is TRBJ2-1; tentatively, D is TRBD2 (5 bases). Germline V gives CDR1 SGHTA, CDR2 FQGTGA. V was pared by 1 base and J by 4 bases, with 5 bases between. The CDR3 runs to 13 residues. CDR3 sequence: CASSLRTYNEQFF. The DNA for the CDR3 is TGTGCCAGCAGCTTAAGGACTTACAATGAGCAGTTCTTC.

The genes are TRBV28 and TRBJ2-3; D not resolved. Trimming cost V 7 bases and J 5 bases, with 10 bases left between them. The CDR3 contains 12 residues. Per the germline V gene, CDR1 is MDHEN and CDR2 is SYDVKM. CDR3 sequence reads: CASTSSVDTQYF. CDR3 nucleotide sequence: TGTGCCAGCACCTCTTCGGTAGATACGCAGTATTTT.

The chain employs TRBV20-1 and TRBJ2-5, with unresolved D. V lost 0 bases and J 5 bases, leaving 4 bases between the germline ends. The germline gives CDR1 DFQATT, CDR2 SNEGSKA (reference sequence). The CDR3 is 11 residues long. The CDR3 is CSARDRETQYF. CDR3 DNA: TGCAGTGCTAGAGATCGGGAGACCCAGTACTTC.

This clone was seen only once. This rearrangement joins TRBV27 to TRBJ2-5, with TRBD2 identical over 9 bases. CDR1 and CDR2 from the germline V gene are MNHEY and SMNVEV (reference sequence). V lost 6 bases and J lost 4; bases outside the gene matches: 15. The CDR3 has 17 amino acids. CDR3 sequence reads: CASSRYRASGMGETQYF. CDR3 nucleotides: TGTGCCAGCAGCCGATATAGGGCTAGCGGGATGGGAGAGACCCAGTACTTC.

The chain is built from TRBV27 and TRBJ1-2; a possible D gene is TRBD1 (6 bases). The CDR3 sequence is 14 residues long. The V gene lost 6 bases and the J gene lost 5 bases, with 16 bases spanning the gap. Germline-derived CDR1 and CDR2 are MNHEY and SMNVEV (reference sequence). Here the CDR3 reads CASRRGLGEYGYTF. The CDR3 region has the DNA TGTGCCAGCAGGCGGGGGCTGGGTGAGTATGGCTACACCTTC.

The chain combines TRBV4-2 with TRBJ1-1; D unclear. This CDR3 is built from 14 residues. Trimming took 4 bases from V and 4 from J, leaving 13 bases between them. Germline lookup yields CDR1 LGHNA and CDR2 YNFKEQ. Written as DNA, the CDR3 is TGTGCCAGCAGCCTAGTAGGAGGAACCACTGAAGCTTTCTTT. Protein product: CASSLVGGTTEAFF.

CDR3 in amino acids: CASSNWGGPGTGELFF. In DNA, the CDR3 is TGTGCCAGCAGCAACTGGGGGGGCCCAGGGACCGGGGAGCTGTTTTTT. The chain is built from TRBV27 and TRBJ2-2; TRBD2 might be the D (7 bases). V was cut by 6 bases and J by 5 bases, with 19 bases left in between. The CDR3 totals 16 residues. CDR1 is MNHEY, CDR2 SMNVEV, per germline (reference sequence).

This sequence joins TRBV3-1 (or the pseudogene TRBV3-2) and TRBJ1-5; the match to TRBD1 covers 8 bases. This CDR3 is built from 15 residues. Trimming took 4 bases from V and 7 from J; bases not matched to a gene: 9. CDR1 and CDR2 (germline): LGHDT, YNNKEL (reference sequence). The CDR3 DNA reads TGTGCCAGCAGCCCCCTCGGACAGGGCAGCCAGCCCCAGCATTTT. As protein: CASSPLGQGSQPQHF.

The chain carries TRBV29-1 and TRBJ2-7; 9 nucleotides align to TRBD1. The CDR3 runs to 14 residues. In germline, CDR1 is SQVTM, CDR2 ANQGSEA. The V gene end was trimmed by 7 bases and the J gene end by 3 bases; junction bases not matched to a gene: 10. CDR3 region: CSAETGTGSYEQYF. CDR3 DNA sequence: TGCAGCGCAGAGACCGGGACAGGGAGCTACGAGCAGTACTTC.

The V and J genes are TRBV27 and TRBJ2-7, with 10 bases matching TRBD1. This CDR3 contains 15 residues. Germline lookup yields CDR1 MNHEY and CDR2 SMNVEV (reference sequence). With 1 base clipped from V and 7 bases from J, the junction kept 7 bases outside the gene matches. This CDR3 is CASSLLGQGSDEQYF. CDR3 sequence (DNA): TGTGCCAGCAGTTTATTGGGACAGGGGTCGGATGAGCAGTACTTC.